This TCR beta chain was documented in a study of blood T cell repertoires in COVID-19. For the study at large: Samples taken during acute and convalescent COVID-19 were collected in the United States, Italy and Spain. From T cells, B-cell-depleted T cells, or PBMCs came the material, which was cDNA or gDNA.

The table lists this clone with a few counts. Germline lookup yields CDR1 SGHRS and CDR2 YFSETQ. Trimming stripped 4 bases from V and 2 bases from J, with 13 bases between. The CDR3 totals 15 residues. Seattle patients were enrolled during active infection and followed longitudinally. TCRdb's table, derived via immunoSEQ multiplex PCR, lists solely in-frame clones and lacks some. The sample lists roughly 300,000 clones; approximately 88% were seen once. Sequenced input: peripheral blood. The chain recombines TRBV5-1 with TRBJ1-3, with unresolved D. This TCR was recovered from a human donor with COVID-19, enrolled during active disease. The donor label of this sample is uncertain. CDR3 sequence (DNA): TGCGCCAGCAGCACCGCCGGCGGGGCTGGAAACACCATATATTTT. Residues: CASSTAGGAGNTIYF.